Listed here are 27 T cell receptor beta chains from one sample, sequenced in a study of cytomegalovirus exposure and HLA in healthy donors. 60 Vbeta and 13 Jbeta primers were used in PCR. The assay was immunoSEQ multiplex PCR, and TCRdb's table has in-frame clones only and misses some. Seen here are around 94,000 clones, approximately 79% observed once, and the top ten hold over 15%. Sequenced material: PBMCs. The receptors shown here come from a woman aged 60-75 years in good health and CMV-seropositive.

This chain connects TRBV9 to TRBJ1-2; TRBD1 might be the D (5 bases). This CDR3 contains 12 residues. Trimming stripped 0 bases from V and 8 bases from J, with 8 bases between. Germline values: CDR1 SGDLS, CDR2 YYNGEE. The CDR3 DNA is TGTGCCAGCAGCGTAGGGGAGGGGGGCTACACCTTC. Translation gives CASSVGEGGYTF.

The V and J genes are TRBV5-6 and TRBJ2-2, with 8 positions matching TRBD1. The CDR3 is 15 residues long. Trimming at V came to 3 bases and at J to 9 bases, leaving 10 bases not matched to a gene. Germline V gene data show CDR1 as SGHDT and CDR2 as YYEEEE. The CDR3 spells CASSSYDRGDRELFF. CDR3 coding DNA: TGTGCCAGCAGCTCGTATGACAGGGGCGACCGGGAGCTGTTTTTT.

This clone was detected only once. The chain carries TRBV6-5 and TRBJ1-1; no firm D call. The germline V gene has CDR1 MNHEY and CDR2 SVGAGI. The ends were cut back, 5 bases at V and 8 bases at J, with 18 bases in the middle. The CDR3 totals 14 residues. CDR3 bases: TGTGCCAGCAGTGAAGTGGCAGCGAGGGCCGAAGCTTTCTTT. It codes for CASSEVAARAEAFF.

The genes are TRBV28 and TRBJ2-1; a possible D gene is TRBD1 (6 bases). The germline V gene encodes CDR1 MDHEN and CDR2 SYDVKM. This CDR3 is 13 amino acids long. The V end lost 6 bases, the J end lost 4 bases, and 10 bases lay between the germline ends. CDR3 residues: CASRPGQYNEQFF. The CDR3 nucleotides read TGTGCCAGCAGACCTGGACAGTACAATGAGCAGTTCTTC.

This clone was found once. The CDR3 DNA sequence: TGTGCCAGCAGTGAAAACATATGGGGGCTGAACACTGAAGCTTTCTTT. Translated: CASSENIWGLNTEAFF. The gene calls are TRBV2 and TRBJ1-1; D possibly corresponds to TRBD1 (6 bases). The V and J ends lost 2 bases and 0 bases respectively, with 13 bases between them. CDR1 and CDR2 from the germline V gene are SNHLY and FYNNEI. CDR3 length: 16 residues.

This chain joins TRBV27 and TRBJ2-7, with TRBD1 matching over 7 bases. The CDR3 runs to 13 residues. From germline, CDR1 is MNHEY and CDR2 SMNVEV (reference sequence). V was clipped by 3 bases and J by 6 bases; unmatched bases: 5. This chain's CDR3 is CASSFIGGGEQYF. The CDR3 region has the DNA TGTGCCAGCAGTTTTATAGGGGGCGGCGAGCAGTACTTC.

This clone was counted only a few times. The chain couples TRBV6-6 to TRBJ1-4, with D possibly being TRBD1 (5 bases). Germline V gene sequence: CDR1 MNHNY, CDR2 SVGAGI (reference sequence). The CDR3 has 15 amino acids. Trimming cost V 5 bases and J 7 bases, with 17 bases left between them. This CDR3 reads CASSARQGGGEKLFF. The CDR3 bases are TGTGCCAGCAGTGCCCGGCAGGGAGGAGGTGAAAAACTGTTTTTT.

As for this clone: A junction end diverges from the germline sequence, so it may reflect a read error. The V call is TRBV7-7, the J call TRBJ2-1; 7 bases are shared with TRBD2. Per germline, CDR1 SSHAT and CDR2 FNYEAQ (reference sequence). The CDR3 sequence is 14 residues long. CDR3 in amino acids: CASSPTSAYNEQFF. CDR3 nucleotide sequence: TGTGCTAGCAGCCCCACTAGCGCTTACAATGAGCAGTTCTTC.

V and J are TRBV6-5 and TRBJ1-2, with D unclear. From germline, CDR1 is MNHEY and CDR2 SVGAGI. This CDR3 region has 16 residues. V lost 0 bases and J lost 8, with 19 bases in between. DNA of the CDR3: TGTGCCAGCAGTTACTCTAGGAACTCCAGGATAAGGGGCTACACCTTC. It specifies CASSYSRNSRIRGYTF.

The chain is built from TRBV2 and TRBJ2-6; D unresolved. V was cut by 10 bases and J by 0 bases, with 10 bases left in between. This CDR3 contains 14 residues. The germline CDR1 and CDR2 sequences are SNHLY and FYNNEI. CDR3 nucleotide sequence: TGTGCCAATCAAAGAGCCTCTGGGGCCAACGTCCTGACTTTC. It yields the protein CANQRASGANVLTF. Filled out from reference TRBV2 and TRBJ2-6, the complete variable domain reads EPEVTQTPSHQVTQMGQEVILRCVPISNHLYFYWYRQILGQKVEFLVSFYNNEISEKSEIFDDQFSVERPDGSNFTLKIRSTKLEDSAMYFCANQRASGANVLTFGAGSRLTVL.

This clone was found once. Written as DNA, the CDR3 is TGTGCCAGCAGCTTAGAGTATAGCGGGAGGGCCAGTAACAATGAGCAGTTCTTC. Amino acids: CASSLEYSGRASNNEQFF. The V and J genes are TRBV11-2 and TRBJ2-1, with TRBD2 identical over 11 bases. J lost 5 bases, V lost 0 bases, and 9 bases had no gene match. CDR3 length equals 18 residues. In germline, CDR1 is SGHAT, CDR2 FQNNGV.

The V gene is TRBV14, the J gene TRBJ1-1; 7 nucleotides match TRBD1. The V gene end was trimmed by 4 bases and the J gene end by 11 bases; junction bases not matched to a gene: 10. Germline loops: CDR1 SGHDN, CDR2 FVKESK. This CDR3 spans 13 amino acids. The CDR3 DNA sequence: TGTGCCAGCAGCCGCCCGGGACAGCGAAGGGCTTTCTTT. It translates to CASSRPGQRRAFF. The entire variable domain, with the rest obtained from reference TRBV14 and TRBJ1-1, is as follows: EAGVTQFPSHSVIEKGQTVTLRCDPISGHDNLYWYRRVMGKEIKFLLHFVKESKQDESGMPNNRFLAERTGGTYSTLKVQPAELEDSGVYFCASSRPGQRRAFFGQGTRLTVV.

This chain links TRBV28 with TRBJ2-1, with no clear D. The CDR3 spans 11 residues. Germline CDR1 and CDR2: MDHEN and SYDVKM. The V and J ends lost 8 bases and 7 bases respectively, with 9 bases between them. This CDR3 reads CASGSRNEQFF. CDR3 DNA sequence: TGTGCCAGCGGTTCCAGGAATGAGCAGTTCTTC.

The table lists this clone with a few counts. The chain uses TRBV4-1 and TRBJ1-5, with 10 bases aligning to TRBD1. Trimming removed 0 bases from V and 11 bases from J; junction bases left unmatched: 10. This CDR3 has 16 amino acids. Germline CDR1 is MGHRA and CDR2 is YSYEKL. CDR3 nucleotides: TGCGCCAGCAGCCAAGATTGGGGACAGGGGCGAGGGTCCCAGCATTTT. It codes for CASSQDWGQGRGSQHF.

In this sample, this clone turned up a few times. The V call is TRBV15, the J call TRBJ1-1; D ambiguous. Trimming removed 1 base at V and 6 bases at J, with 9 bases between. The germline V gene has CDR1 LNHNV and CDR2 YYDKDF (reference sequence). The CDR3 runs 13 residues. CDR3 loop: CATSRGVEPEAFF. The CDR3 coding sequence is TGTGCCACCAGCAGAGGGGTGGAGCCTGAAGCTTTCTTT.

The rearrangement links TRBV28 to TRBJ1-5; D is possibly TRBD1 (6 bases). Germline CDR1 MDHEN, CDR2 SYDVKM. The CDR3 is made up of 15 amino acids. The V gene lost 7 bases and the J gene lost 7 bases, with 20 bases spanning the gap. The CDR3 sequence is CASTRPGTTRQPQHF. CDR3 bases: TGTGCCAGCACAAGACCCGGGACAACTCGACAGCCCCAGCATTTT. The whole variable domain, filled in from reference TRBV28 and TRBJ1-5, reads DVKVTQSSRYLVKRTGEKVFLECVQDMDHENMFWYRQDPGLGLRLIYFSYDVKMKEKGDIPEGYSVSREKKERFSLILESASTNQTSMYLCASTRPGTTRQPQHFGDGTRLSIL.

The V gene is TRBV13, the J gene TRBJ2-3; unclear D gene. Trimming removed 0 bases at V and 2 bases at J, with 6 bases between. Germline CDR1 and CDR2: PRHDT and FYEKMQ (reference sequence). This CDR3 is 14 amino acids long. CDR3 protein: CASSLGHTTDTQYF. In nucleotides, the CDR3 is TGTGCCAGCAGCTTAGGCCACACCACAGATACGCAGTATTTT.

The chain carries TRBV27 and TRBJ2-7, with D perhaps TRBD1 (5 bases). The CDR3 is made up of 14 amino acids. V was pared by 5 bases and J by 3 bases, with 14 bases between. Per the germline V gene, CDR1 is MNHEY and CDR2 is SMNVEV (reference sequence). The DNA for the CDR3 is TGTGCCAGCAGTATTTCCCCCCAGGGCTACGAGCAGTACTTC. It translates to CASSISPQGYEQYF.

This clone was recorded a few times. Additional DNA sequences in this sample encode the identical CDR3. The V and J genes are TRBV7-6 and TRBJ2-4, with 9 bases identical to TRBD2. V was clipped by 5 bases and J by 0 bases; unmatched bases: 11. Germline assignment: CDR1 SGHVS and CDR2 FNYEAQ. The length of the CDR3 is 18 residues. As DNA, the CDR3 is TGTGCCAGCAGCCTACTAGCGGGCCGAAACCTAGCCAAAAACATTCAGTACTTC. Translation: CASSLLAGRNLAKNIQYF.

In this sample, this clone turned up a few times. V is TRBV7-9 and J is TRBJ1-1; maybe TRBD1 (5 bases). The V and J ends lost 4 bases and 8 bases respectively, with 14 bases between them. The germline gives CDR1 SEHNR, CDR2 FQNEAQ (reference sequence). The CDR3 has 13 residues. CDR3 bases: TGTGCCAGCAGCTCCTCAGGACGGACAGAAGCTTTCTTT. This encodes CASSSSGRTEAFF.

V is TRBV7-9 and J is TRBJ2-5; D possibly corresponds to TRBD2 (6 bases). Germline V gene data show CDR1 as SEHNR and CDR2 as FQNEAQ (reference sequence). V lost 3 bases, J lost 5 bases, and 16 bases lay in between. The CDR3 loop spans 15 amino acids. CDR3 bases: TGTGCCAGCAGCTTCCCTGACAGCGGGCGGGAGACCCAGTACTTC. Translation gives CASSFPDSGRETQYF.

The rearrangement links TRBV28 to TRBJ2-5, with a tentative D call TRBD1 (6 bases). The germline V gene has CDR1 MDHEN and CDR2 SYDVKM. V gave up 5 bases and J gave up 6 bases, with 13 bases separating them. CDR3 length: 13 amino acids. This CDR3 reads CASSPGTYQTQYF. The CDR3 DNA is TGTGCCAGCAGTCCCGGGACATATCAGACCCAGTACTTC.

This chain connects TRBV5-1 to TRBJ1-5; perhaps TRBD1 as D (5 bases). Trimming took off 0 bases at V and 5 bases at J, with 12 bases between the two ends. This CDR3 has 15 residues. From germline, CDR1 is SGHRS and CDR2 YFSETQ. CDR3 protein: CASSLDGRAYQPQHF. For the CDR3, the DNA is TGCGCCAGCAGCTTGGACGGCAGGGCTTATCAGCCCCAGCATTTT.

The genes are TRBV13 and TRBJ1-5; TRBD1 matches at 7 bases. V lost 5 bases and J lost 3; bases outside the gene matches: 10. CDR3 length: 16 residues. Germline CDR1 reads PRHDT; CDR2 reads FYEKMQ (reference sequence). CDR3 protein: CASSQRTGNPNQPQHF. DNA for the CDR3: TGTGCCAGCAGCCAGAGGACAGGTAACCCCAATCAGCCCCAGCATTTT.

The rearrangement uses TRBV29-1 and TRBJ2-7, with D possibly TRBD1 on 7 matching bases. Germline V lookup: CDR1 SQVTM, CDR2 ANQGSEA. This CDR3 is 12 amino acids long. Trimming removed 6 bases at V and 2 bases at J, with 11 bases between. The CDR3 loop is CSVEGQTYEQYF. The CDR3 bases are TGCAGCGTGGAGGGACAGACCTACGAGCAGTACTTC.

This clone was picked up a small number of times. V is TRBV9 and J is TRBJ1-1, with TRBD1 identical over 9 bases. Germline V gives CDR1 SGDLS, CDR2 YYNGEE. After removal of 3 bases from V and 5 bases from J, the junction contained 5 bases not matched to a gene. CDR3 length: 14 residues. CDR3 in DNA: TGTGCCAGCAGCGCAAACAGGGGGCAAACTGAAGCTTTCTTT. Amino acid sequence: CASSANRGQTEAFF.

This clone was seen more than once but under ten times. The chain has TRBV7-9 and TRBJ2-7; possible D gene TRBD2, 5 bases. This CDR3 is 13 amino acids long. V lost 1 base and J 7 bases, leaving 11 bases between the germline ends. Germline V gives CDR1 SEHNR, CDR2 FQNEAQ (reference sequence). The CDR3 loop reads CASSLVASGEQYF. The CDR3 DNA sequence: TGTGCCAGCAGCTTAGTTGCATCGGGGGAGCAGTACTTC.